The 13 T cell receptor beta chains below come from one sample, sequenced in a study of shared clonotypes between healthy human individuals. TCRdb keeps only in-frame clones here, not all; method: immunoSEQ multiplex PCR. This sample has almost 750,000 clones, with roughly two thirds found just once. The source material was memory CD4+ T cells sorted from blood. Subset reported: CD45RA-negative fraction. The receptors were gathered from a woman in her twenties or thirties in good health.

The J gene is TRBJ2-1, the V gene TRBV30, with 7 bases lining up with TRBD2. Germline trimming cut 3 bases from V and 8 bases from J; bases unmatched to any gene: 7. The CDR3 runs 13 residues. Germline V gene data show CDR1 as GTSNPN and CDR2 as SVGIG (reference sequence). CDR3 residues: CAWRGGSADEQFF. Here the CDR3 DNA reads TGTGCCTGGAGGGGCGGGAGCGCGGATGAGCAGTTCTTC.

This rearrangement joins TRBV18 to TRBJ2-2, with TRBD1 matching 11 bases. Trimming took 5 bases from V and 4 from J; bases not matched to a gene: 6. Germline values: CDR1 KGHSH, CDR2 LQKENI. The CDR3 extends over 16 amino acids. CDR3: CASSDVGTGGTGELFF. For the CDR3, the DNA is TGTGCCAGCTCAGACGTTGGGACAGGGGGCACCGGGGAGCTGTTTTTT.

A note on this clone: Other nucleotide sequences from this sample produce the same CDR3. This chain links TRBV5-5 with TRBJ2-2; tentatively, D is TRBD1 or TRBD2 (5 bases each). The V end lost 2 bases, the J end lost 3 bases, and 11 bases lay between the germline ends. The CDR3 extends over 15 amino acids. Germline lookup yields CDR1 SGHKS and CDR2 YYEKEE (reference sequence). The CDR3 sequence is CASSFGGRYTGELFF. Here the CDR3 DNA reads TGTGCCAGCAGCTTTGGGGGTCGATACACCGGGGAGCTGTTTTTT.

As for this clone: A junction end diverges from the germline sequence, so it may reflect a read error. V and J are TRBV7-6 and TRBJ2-1, with D possibly TRBD1 on 5 matching bases. CDR1 SGHVS and CDR2 FNYEAQ come from the germline V gene. The CDR3 sequence is 13 residues long. The CDR3 protein is CASGLARGNEQFF. The CDR3 coding sequence is TGTGCCAGCGGCTTAGCAAGGGGTAATGAGCAGTTCTTC.

The CDR3 sequence: CASSQQTRTGSTDTQYF. The CDR3, as DNA: TGCGCCAGCAGCCAACAAACCAGGACAGGGAGCACAGATACGCAGTATTTT. The gene calls are TRBV4-1 and TRBJ2-3, with 8 bases identical to TRBD1. V lost 2 bases, J lost 0 bases, and 7 bases stayed unmatched. The CDR3 totals 17 residues. Germline V gene sequence: CDR1 MGHRA, CDR2 YSYEKL.

A few counts support this clone. The chain has TRBV18 and TRBJ2-7; D is unclear. Trimming took off 6 bases at V and 3 bases at J, with 12 bases between the two ends. CDR1 is KGHSH, CDR2 LQKENI, per germline. There are 13 residues in the CDR3. CDR3 sequence (DNA): TGTGCCAGCTCCCAAACCGGGTACTACGAGCAGTACTTC. Amino acids: CASSQTGYYEQYF.

This rearrangement joins TRBV4-2 to TRBJ2-1, with 10 bases fitting TRBD2. The V gene's germline CDR1 is LGHNA and CDR2 YNFKEQ. J gave up 7 bases and V 2 bases, and 5 bases lay outside the gene matches. The CDR3 covers 15 residues. CDR3 sequence: CASSQSGGLANEQFF. In nucleotides, the CDR3 is TGTGCCAGCAGCCAATCCGGGGGACTAGCGAATGAGCAGTTCTTC.

Notes on this clone: The sample contains more than one DNA sequence encoding this CDR3. The CDR3 is CASSGRDQPQHF. The CDR3 DNA sequence: TGTGCCAGCAGTGGCAGGGATCAGCCCCAGCATTTT. The gene calls are TRBV6-5 and TRBJ1-5; TRBD1 might be the D (5 bases). Trimming took 5 bases from V and 5 from J, leaving 7 bases between them. Germline V CDR1 and CDR2: MNHEY, SVGAGI. The CDR3 covers 12 residues.

The CDR3 DNA reads as TGCGCCAGCAGCCAAGATTCGCTCCTCTACAATGAGCAGTTCTTC. It yields the protein CASSQDSLLYNEQFF. This chain uses TRBV4-1 with TRBJ2-1, with D unclear. The germline gives CDR1 MGHRA, CDR2 YSYEKL. The CDR3 runs to 15 residues. V lost 0 bases and J lost 3, with 9 bases in between.

The chain links TRBV7-6 to TRBJ1-5, with D maybe TRBD1 (6 bases). There are 13 residues in the CDR3. Germline CDR1 is SGHVS and CDR2 is FNYEAQ. V was pared by 5 bases and J by 4 bases, with 9 bases between. The CDR3, as DNA: TGTGCCAGCAGCATGGACAGAAATCAGCCCCAGCATTTT. Protein product: CASSMDRNQPQHF.

The CDR3, as DNA: TGTGCCAGCAGCTTGGGGACTATATACAATGAGCAGTTCTTC. It codes for CASSLGTIYNEQFF. The rearrangement uses TRBV7-9 and TRBJ2-1; 7 bases agree with TRBD2. In germline, CDR1 is SEHNR, CDR2 FQNEAQ (reference sequence). The CDR3 has 14 residues. The ends lost 3 bases at V and 4 bases at J; junction bases unmatched: 3.

This clone was observed once. V usage is TRBV11-2 and J usage is TRBJ2-1; D gene ambiguous. The germline V gene has CDR1 SGHAT and CDR2 FQNNGV. V was trimmed by 3 bases and J by 3 bases, leaving 9 bases between them. CDR3 length: 14 amino acids. As DNA, the CDR3 is TGTGCCAGCAGCTTGGTAAGGGTCTACAATGAGCAGTTCTTC. Translated, it gives CASSLVRVYNEQFF.

V and J are TRBV6-1 and TRBJ1-5; 7 nucleotides match TRBD1. V shed 6 bases and J 5 bases; nucleotides not matched to a gene: 4. The CDR3 sequence is 13 residues long. CDR1 is MNHNS and CDR2 is SASEGT in the germline V gene. The CDR3 DNA sequence: TGTGCCAGCAGACTTGGGACAGATCAGCCCCAGCATTTT. Translated: CASRLGTDQPQHF.